Detailed here is one T cell receptor (beta chain). Its cognate antigen is unknown. A much larger clone sits a single nucleotide away, making a read error possible. The data stem from a study of blood T cells in healthy people across ages. General observations from the study: There was no known CMV status for donors, so expanded clonotype changes were possibly confounded. Naive and antigen-experienced cells could not be conclusively compared, given unsorted PBMCs.

In terms of origin and age, donors were healthy Caucasian individuals from Russia aged about 6 to 90. The germline CDR1 and CDR2 sequences are SGHTA and FQGNSA. This CDR3 comprises 18 residues. V lost 5 bases to trimming and J lost 1 base; unmatched junction nucleotides: 10. PCR was performed a second time for about 7 to 12 cycles using a sample-barcoded 5' primer and a J-beta primer mix. All cDNA molecules were each tagged by a template-switch adaptor with 12 random nucleotides. One entry per CDR3 protein, called by TCRdb with MiXCR from the 5' RACE reads. Among around 870,000 distinct CDR3 sequences listed, 29% were seen once.

Sequencing was carried out using blood. The gene calls are TRBV7-2 and TRBJ2-6; 8 nucleotides align to TRBD1. The sequence derives from an elderly woman in good health. The CDR3 DNA sequence: TGTGCCAGCAGCGGACAGGGTCGATTGTTGTCTGGGGCCAACGTCCTGACTTTC. Translating it yields CASSGQGRLLSGANVLTF.